Below are 7 T cell receptor beta chains sequenced from a single sample in a study of T cell repertoires in cytomegalovirus infection. The antigens of these receptors remain unknown. TCRdb reprocessed the reads via MiXCR and lists one record per CDR3 protein. The repertoire holds approximately 1,000,000 distinct CDR3 sequences, with 31% as singletons. Here the sequenced sample was cultured CD8+ T cells from PBMCs, taken from culture after CMV antigen stimulation. The receptors stem from a human donor in good health (CMV status not recorded). Some clones in this sample may be carry-over from other donors' samples.

A few counts support this clonotype. This chain connects TRBV12-3 or TRBV12-4 to TRBJ2-3; a possible D gene is TRBD1 (6 bases). CDR3 length: 15 residues. Trimming removed 7 bases at V and 2 bases at J, with 16 bases between. Here the CDR3 reads CASNLRGRYTDTQYF. CDR3 nucleotide sequence: TGTGCCAGCAATCTCAGGGGCCGTTACACAGATACGCAGTATTTT.

The chain is built from TRBV19 and TRBJ1-6; D perhaps matches TRBD1 (5 bases). The CDR3 length is 19 residues. Germline values: CDR1 LNHDA, CDR2 SQIVND (reference sequence). V lost 1 base to trimming and J lost 3 bases, with 19 bases between them. In DNA form, the CDR3 reads TGTGCCAGTAGTATAGCGCGACCGGGCAGGGTGATCTATAATTCACCCCTCCACTTT. Its translation is CASSIARPGRVIYNSPLHF.

This clonotype has just a few counts. The chain joins TRBV6-6 to TRBJ1-6; maybe TRBD1 (6 bases). This CDR3 has 16 amino acids. V was clipped by 8 bases and J by 0 bases, with 14 bases between them. Germline CDR1 and CDR2: MNHNY and SVGAGI (reference sequence). CDR3: CASHLGGRSYNSPLHF. The CDR3 DNA reads as TGTGCCAGCCACCTGGGGGGGCGCTCCTATAATTCACCCCTCCACTTT.

The rearrangement links TRBV19 to TRBJ2-5; 10 bases map to TRBD2. V shed 5 bases and J 1 base; nucleotides not matched to a gene: 10. Germline CDR1 is LNHDA and CDR2 is SQIVND (reference sequence). The CDR3 length is 17 residues. In nucleotides, the CDR3 is TGTGCCAGTAGTCTCCTTGGAGCGGGGGGGCCCCAAGAGACCCAGTACTTC. Its translation: CASSLLGAGGPQETQYF.

The sample holds one count of this clonotype. The V call is TRBV6-6, the J call TRBJ1-6, with D unclear. The CDR3 is 16 amino acids. With 6 bases removed from V and 0 bases from J, the gap between germline ends came to 12 bases. Germline V gene sequence: CDR1 MNHNY, CDR2 SVGAGI (reference sequence). Written as DNA, the CDR3 is TGTGCCAGCAGCGAGGGCCCTAGCTCCTATAATTCACCCCTCCACTTT. Amino acids: CASSEGPSSYNSPLHF.

This clonotype was observed many times. The chain joins TRBV4-1 to TRBJ2-5; no reliable D call. Germline-derived CDR1 and CDR2 are MGHRA and YSYEKL. This CDR3 has 18 amino acids. Trimming left V 0 bases short and J 4 bases short, with 21 bases between. The CDR3 coding sequence is TGCGCCAGCAGCCAAGAAGGATCGGCAGACCTGGACGGAGAGACCCAGTACTTC. Translated: CASSQEGSADLDGETQYF.

This clonotype was counted between two and nine times. J is TRBJ1-3 and V is TRBV12-3 or TRBV12-4, with a tentative D call TRBD1 (5 bases). There are 14 residues in the CDR3. V dropped 7 bases and J dropped 4 bases, with 14 bases sitting between them. The CDR3 protein is CASKTQGAGNTIYF. The CDR3 DNA follows: TGTGCCAGCAAAACCCAGGGTGCGGGAAACACCATATATTTT.